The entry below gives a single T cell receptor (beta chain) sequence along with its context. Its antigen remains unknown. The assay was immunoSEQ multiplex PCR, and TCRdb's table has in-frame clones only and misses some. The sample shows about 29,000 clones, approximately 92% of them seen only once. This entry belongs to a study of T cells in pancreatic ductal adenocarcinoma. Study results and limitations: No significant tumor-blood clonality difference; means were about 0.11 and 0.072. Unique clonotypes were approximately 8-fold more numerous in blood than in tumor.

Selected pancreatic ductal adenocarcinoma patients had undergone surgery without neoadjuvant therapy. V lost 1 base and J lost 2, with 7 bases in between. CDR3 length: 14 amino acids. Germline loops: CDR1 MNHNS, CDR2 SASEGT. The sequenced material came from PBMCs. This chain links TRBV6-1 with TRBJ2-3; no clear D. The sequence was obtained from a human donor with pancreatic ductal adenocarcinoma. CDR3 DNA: TGTGCCAGCAGTGAAGGGTCCCTCACAGATACGCAGTATTTT. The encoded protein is CASSEGSLTDTQYF.